Each of the 18 T cell receptor beta chains below was sequenced from the same sample in a study of OX40 agonist ivuxolimab in advanced cancers. Produced via immunoSEQ multiplex PCR; TCRdb's table is partial and in-frame only. Of over 20,000 clones detected, 65% to 85% appear once; the ten largest clones hold roughly a sixth. This specimen consisted of CD4+ or CD8+ T cells sorted from blood, obtained in a trial of the OX40 agonist ivuxolimab. The receptors stem from an adult with an advanced solid tumor such as melanoma, head and neck, liver or kidney cancer.

V gene TRBV9 combines with J gene TRBJ2-3; 9 nucleotides line up with TRBD2. This CDR3 comprises 16 residues. Germline V gene lookup returns CDR1 SGDLS and CDR2 YYNGEE. Germline trimming cut 0 bases from V and 3 bases from J; bases unmatched to any gene: 5. DNA for the CDR3: TGTGCCAGCAGCGTAGAAGTAGCGGGAGCTACAGATACGCAGTATTTT. It codes for CASSVEVAGATDTQYF. Using reference TRBV9 and TRBJ2-3 for the parts outside the CDR3, the full variable domain is DSGVTQTPKHLITATGQRVTLRCSPRSGDLSVYWYQQSLDQGLQFLIQYYNGEERAKGNILERFSAQQFPDLHSELNLSSLELGDSALYFCASSVEVAGATDTQYFGPGTRLTVL.

The chain links TRBV4-1 to TRBJ2-6; D possibly matches TRBD1 or TRBD2 (6 bases each). Germline V gene sequence: CDR1 MGHRA, CDR2 YSYEKL. V was pared by 4 bases and J by 4 bases, with 14 bases between. The CDR3 is 16 residues long. The CDR3: CASSPLGGYGANVLTF. CDR3 bases: TGCGCCAGCAGCCCCCTAGGGGGGTACGGGGCCAACGTCCTGACTTTC.

V gene TRBV5-6 combines with J gene TRBJ1-4; D remains unclear. The germline V gene has CDR1 SGHDT and CDR2 YYEEEE. The CDR3 is 16 residues long. V was pared by 3 bases and J by 8 bases, with 20 bases between. The CDR3: CASSSIEPGQKEKLFF. The DNA for the CDR3 is TGTGCCAGCAGCTCCATAGAACCCGGGCAGAAGGAAAAACTGTTTTTT.

The V and J genes are TRBV4-1 and TRBJ2-7, with D unclear. The germline V gene has CDR1 MGHRA and CDR2 YSYEKL. The CDR3 totals 14 residues. V lost 1 base and J 0 bases, leaving 7 bases between the germline ends. The CDR3 coding sequence is TGCGCCAGCAGCCAAGGCGGCAGCTCCTACGAGCAGTACTTC. As protein: CASSQGGSSYEQYF.

The chain carries TRBV9 and TRBJ2-1, with D possibly matching TRBD1 (6 bases). V was shortened by 2 bases and J by 6 bases, with 9 bases between the two germline ends. Germline CDR1 and CDR2: SGDLS and YYNGEE. The CDR3 spans 13 residues. The CDR3 spells CASSVIGGNEQFF. The CDR3 coding sequence is TGTGCCAGCAGCGTTATAGGGGGCAATGAGCAGTTCTTC.

The J gene is TRBJ2-2, the V gene TRBV9; D perhaps matches TRBD1 (6 bases). Germline V lookup: CDR1 SGDLS, CDR2 YYNGEE. The CDR3 is 14 residues long. Trimming left V 0 bases short and J 6 bases short, with 9 bases between. CDR3 protein: CASSVGGGPGELFF. The CDR3 DNA follows: TGTGCCAGCAGCGTAGGTGGGGGCCCCGGGGAGCTGTTTTTT.

V and J are TRBV5-4 and TRBJ2-3; 7 bases map to TRBD2. Germline CDR1 SGHNT, CDR2 YYREEE (reference sequence). The CDR3 is 14 residues long. The trim removed 5 bases at V and 3 bases at J, leaving 6 bases unmatched. DNA for the CDR3: TGTGCCAGCAGTGGGAGGGGAGGAACAGATACGCAGTATTTT. This translates into CASSGRGGTDTQYF. The entire variable domain, with the rest obtained from reference TRBV5-4 and TRBJ2-3, is as follows: ETGVTQSPTHLIKTRGQQVTLRCSSQSGHNTVSWYQQALGQGPQFIFQYYREEENGRGNFPPRFSGLQFPNYSSELNVNALELDDSALYLCASSGRGGTDTQYFGPGTRLTVL.

V is TRBV7-3 and J is TRBJ2-5; 14 positions match TRBD2. V was clipped by 3 bases and J by 5 bases; unmatched bases: 5. CDR3 length: 16 residues. The germline V gene encodes CDR1 SGHTA and CDR2 FQGTGA. The CDR3 DNA reads TGTGCCAGCAGCTTGGGACTAGCGGGAGATGTTGAGACCCAGTACTTC. Its protein is CASSLGLAGDVETQYF.

The chain combines TRBV10-3 with TRBJ1-2; 12 bases are a match to TRBD1. Trimming at V came to 3 bases and at J to 3 bases, leaving 8 bases not matched to a gene. The CDR3 contains 17 residues. Per germline, CDR1 ENHRY and CDR2 SYGVKD. CDR3 nucleotides: TGTGCCATCAGTGATCCGGGACAGGGGGCAGGACACTATGGCTACACCTTC. Encoded protein: CAISDPGQGAGHYGYTF.

The CDR3 protein is CASKTYGEKLFF. The CDR3 nucleotides are TGTGCCAGCAAAACCTACGGGGAAAAACTGTTTTTT. This chain uses TRBV27 with TRBJ1-4; no clear D. This CDR3 is built from 12 residues. Trimming pared 7 bases from V and 8 bases from J, leaving 11 bases between. Germline CDR1 and CDR2: MNHEY and SMNVEV (reference sequence).

The table lists this clone with a count of one. The chain uses TRBV4-1 and TRBJ2-5, with 7 bases that match TRBD2. The J call may be faulty, since TRBJ2-7 better matches the DNA end. This CDR3 contains 14 residues. Germline V gene lookup returns CDR1 MGHRA and CDR2 YSYEKL. CDR3 sequence (DNA): TGCGCCAGCAGCCCCGGGGGGACCTTCTACGAGCAGTACTTC. Protein: CASSPGGTFYEQYF.

The chain combines TRBV19 with TRBJ1-5, with D perhaps matching TRBD1 (6 bases). The CDR3 is made up of 17 amino acids. Germline CDR1 LNHDA, CDR2 SQIVND (reference sequence). Trimming shortened V by 2 bases and J by 5 bases, and 19 bases separated the two germline ends. CDR3 nucleotides: TGTGCCAGTAGTATAAGGACAGCACTCCCGACTGATCAGCCCCAGCATTTT. This gives the protein CASSIRTALPTDQPQHF.

This clone was observed a handful of times. The chain joins TRBV6-1 to TRBJ2-7; 8 bases are a match to TRBD2. Looked up from germline, CDR1 is MNHNS and CDR2 is SASEGT. The J segment lost 5 bases and the V segment lost 10 bases, leaving 16 bases of the junction unmatched. The CDR3 covers 15 residues. The CDR3 protein is CAIPGGTGRSHEQYF. CDR3 in DNA: TGTGCCATTCCGGGGGGGACCGGGAGGTCCCACGAGCAGTACTTC.

This clone qualifies as large (0.1 to 1%). The rearrangement joins TRBV7-6 to TRBJ2-7; 9 bases are shared with TRBD2. V lost 4 bases to trimming and J lost 6 bases; unmatched junction nucleotides: 10. Germline V lookup: CDR1 SGHVS, CDR2 FNYEAQ. The length of the CDR3 is 15 residues. In nucleotides, the CDR3 is TGTGCCAGCAGCTCGCTAGCGGGAACGGTAAGCGAGCAGTACTTC. Translation: CASSSLAGTVSEQYF. The variable domain in full, completed from reference TRBV7-6 and TRBJ2-7, reads GAGVSQSPRYKVTKRGQDVALRCDPISGHVSLYWYRQALGQGPEFLTYFNYEAQQDKSGLPNDRFSAERPEGSISTLTIQRTEQRDSAMYRCASSSLAGTVSEQYFGPGTRLTVT.

This chain connects TRBV11-3 to TRBJ2-2; no definite D call. Germline-derived CDR1 and CDR2 are SGHNT and YENEEA. The CDR3 has 14 residues. The V end lost 1 base, the J end lost 1 base, and 4 bases lay between the germline ends. The CDR3 sequence: CASSLGQNTGELFF. The CDR3 DNA is TGTGCCAGCAGCTTAGGACAGAACACCGGGGAGCTGTTTTTT.

In this sample, this clone turned up a few times. The rearrangement links TRBV27 to TRBJ2-7; possibly TRBD1 for D (5 bases). Trimming removed 3 bases from V and 6 bases from J, with 12 bases in between. This CDR3 comprises 13 residues. From germline, CDR1 is MNHEY and CDR2 SMNVEV (reference sequence). CDR3 bases: TGTGCCAGCAGTTTGGGGCATACGTTCGAGCAGTACTTC. Translated, it gives CASSLGHTFEQYF.

The chain employs TRBV4-2 and TRBJ2-7, with TRBD2 identical over 7 bases. Losses at the gene ends were 5 bases for V and 2 bases for J; bases not matched to a gene: 12. Germline CDR1 is LGHNA and CDR2 is YNFKEQ. CDR3 length: 16 residues. CDR3 sequence reads: CASSLASSGGTYEQYF. In DNA, the CDR3 is TGTGCCAGCAGCTTGGCCTCTAGCGGAGGGACCTACGAGCAGTACTTC.

The J gene is TRBJ1-5, the V gene TRBV2; perhaps TRBD1 as D (5 bases). Trimming removed 4 bases from V and 5 bases from J, with 12 bases in between. This CDR3 is 14 amino acids long. CDR1 is SNHLY and CDR2 is FYNNEI in the germline V gene. The CDR3 DNA sequence: TGTGCCAGCAGTGGCGGGGGAGGGTATCAGCCCCAGCATTTT. Amino acids: CASSGGGGYQPQHF.